This T cell receptor beta chain was obtained from a study of blood T cells in healthy people across ages. Concerning this clonotype: What it recognizes is unknown.

The CDR3 is 14 residues long. V was trimmed by 3 bases and J by 3 bases, leaving 9 bases between them. Germline CDR1 and CDR2: KGHSH and LQKENI. General study findings and limits: Roughly linear declines in TCR beta diversity per million T cells occurred with age.

Isolated PBMCs totaled at least 7 million in each sample. The use of a sample-barcoded 5' primer and a J-beta primer mix characterized a second PCR of roughly 7 to 12 cycles. MiXCR, run by TCRdb on the 5' RACE reads, gives a single entry per CDR3 protein. The table shows over a million distinct CDR3 sequences, with less than 25% occurring only once. The same data also contributed to another study, on T cells of mothers and their children. According to that study: It was through the M1S primer of the second PCR that sample barcodes and 2-4 random nucleotides were added.

V usage is TRBV18 and J usage is TRBJ1-5; D is unclear. The receptor was derived from a girl aged 2 to 9 in good health. What was sequenced was blood. The CDR3 is CASSPGQNNQPQHF. Written as DNA, the CDR3 is TGTGCCAGCTCACCGGGCCAGAACAATCAGCCCCAGCATTTT.